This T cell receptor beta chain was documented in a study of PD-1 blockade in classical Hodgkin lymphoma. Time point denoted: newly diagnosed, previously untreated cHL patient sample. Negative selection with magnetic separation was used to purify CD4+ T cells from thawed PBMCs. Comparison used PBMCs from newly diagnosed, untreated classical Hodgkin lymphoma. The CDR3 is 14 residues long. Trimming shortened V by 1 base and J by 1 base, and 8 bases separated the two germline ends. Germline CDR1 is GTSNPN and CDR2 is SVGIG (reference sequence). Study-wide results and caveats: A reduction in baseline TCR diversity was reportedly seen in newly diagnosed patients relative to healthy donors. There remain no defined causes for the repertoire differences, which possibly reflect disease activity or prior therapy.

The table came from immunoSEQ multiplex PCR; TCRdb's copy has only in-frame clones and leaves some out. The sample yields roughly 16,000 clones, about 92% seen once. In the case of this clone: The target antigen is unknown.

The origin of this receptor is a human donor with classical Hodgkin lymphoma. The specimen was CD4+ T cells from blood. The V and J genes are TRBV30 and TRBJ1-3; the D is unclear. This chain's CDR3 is CAWSATESGNTIYF. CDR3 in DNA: TGTGCCTGGAGTGCGACGGAATCTGGAAACACCATATATTTT.